The source of this T cell receptor (beta chain) is a study of brain T cells in children with intractable seizures. Generated by immunoSEQ multiplex PCR, the TCRdb table keeps only in-frame clones and is missing some. The sample shows approximately 23,000 clones, under 95% of them seen only once. The CDR3 runs 16 residues. Trimming left V 2 bases short and J 3 bases short, with 14 bases between. The germline gives CDR1 MNHNS, CDR2 SASEGT. Notes on the study in general: Viral specificity was inferred only from CDR3 similarity; HCMV serostatus was unknown. Pre- and post-surgery blood differed in depth, so pre-surgery absences may be undersampling.

Worth noting for this clone: Its antigen is as yet unknown.

Only cases whose brain tissue showed the highest T cell transcript signatures were sequenced. Patients received at least one anti-epileptic drug before surgery. The source of this sequence is a boy aged 5-17 years with focal cortical dysplasia and intractable seizures. This sequence joins TRBV6-1 and TRBJ1-3; TRBD1 might be the D (5 bases). The source material was peripheral blood, sampled at surgery. DNA for the CDR3: TGTGCCAGCAGTGAAACCCCAGGGAGTTATGGAAACACCATATATTTT. Protein sequence: CASSETPGSYGNTIYF.